The sequence of this T cell receptor (beta chain) was determined in a study of T cell changes during pregnancy in multiple sclerosis. Germline loops: CDR1 PRHDT, CDR2 FYEKMQ (reference sequence). This CDR3 is built from 13 residues. J was trimmed by 7 bases and V by 10 bases; bases with no gene match: 9. The table came from immunoSEQ multiplex PCR; TCRdb's copy has only in-frame clones and leaves some out. This sample has some 70,000 clones; 92% occur once, and the top ten carry more than 1.1%. The input for sequencing was peripheral blood, taken in the second trimester of pregnancy. This chain links TRBV13 with TRBJ1-4; 7 nucleotides line up with TRBD1. This receptor was obtained from a female donor in good health, enrolled as a control in a pregnancy study. CDR3 bases: TGTGCCACCTCAGGGGGATCGAGTGAAAAACTGTTTTTT. Its translation is CATSGGSSEKLFF.